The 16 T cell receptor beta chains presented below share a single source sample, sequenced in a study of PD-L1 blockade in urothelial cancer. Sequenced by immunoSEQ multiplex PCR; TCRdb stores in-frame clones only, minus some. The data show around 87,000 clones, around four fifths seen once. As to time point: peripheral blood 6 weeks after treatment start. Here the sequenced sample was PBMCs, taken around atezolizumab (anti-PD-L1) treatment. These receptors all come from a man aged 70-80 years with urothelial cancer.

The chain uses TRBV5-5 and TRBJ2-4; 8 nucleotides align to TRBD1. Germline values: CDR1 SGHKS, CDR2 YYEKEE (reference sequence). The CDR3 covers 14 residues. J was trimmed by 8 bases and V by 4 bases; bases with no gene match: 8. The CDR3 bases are TGTGCCAGCAGCGTCCGGACAGGGCTCGACATTCAGTACTTC. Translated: CASSVRTGLDIQYF.

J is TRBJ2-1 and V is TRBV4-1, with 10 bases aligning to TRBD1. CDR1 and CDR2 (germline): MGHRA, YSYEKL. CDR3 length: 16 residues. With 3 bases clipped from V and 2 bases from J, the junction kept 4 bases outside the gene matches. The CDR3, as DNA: TGCGCCAGCAGCCACCGAGGACAGGGGGCCTACAATGAGCAGTTCTTC. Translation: CASSHRGQGAYNEQFF.

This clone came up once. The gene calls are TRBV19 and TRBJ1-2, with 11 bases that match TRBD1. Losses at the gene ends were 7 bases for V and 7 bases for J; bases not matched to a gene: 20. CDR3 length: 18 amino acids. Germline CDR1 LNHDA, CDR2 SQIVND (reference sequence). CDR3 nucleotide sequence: TGTGCCAGTACCAGGGGTCCGGGGACAGGGGGAGATGGTATTGGCTACACCTTC. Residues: CASTRGPGTGGDGIGYTF.

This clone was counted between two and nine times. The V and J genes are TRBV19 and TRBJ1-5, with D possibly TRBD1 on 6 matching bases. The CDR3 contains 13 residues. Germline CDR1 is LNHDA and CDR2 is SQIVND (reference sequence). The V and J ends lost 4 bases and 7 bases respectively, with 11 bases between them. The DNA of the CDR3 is TGTGCCAGTAGTAAACGGACAGAACAGCCCCAGCATTTT. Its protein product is CASSKRTEQPQHF.

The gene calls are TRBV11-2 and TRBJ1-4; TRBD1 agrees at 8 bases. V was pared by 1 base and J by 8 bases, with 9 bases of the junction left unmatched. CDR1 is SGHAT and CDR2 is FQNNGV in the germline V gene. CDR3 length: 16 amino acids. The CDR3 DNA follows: TGTGCCAGCAGCTTAGTGACAGGGGCCACCCGGGAAAAACTGTTTTTT. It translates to CASSLVTGATREKLFF.

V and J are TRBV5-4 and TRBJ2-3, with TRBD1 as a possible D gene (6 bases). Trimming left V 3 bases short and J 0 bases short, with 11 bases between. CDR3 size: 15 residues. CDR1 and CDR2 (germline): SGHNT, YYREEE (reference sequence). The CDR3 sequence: CASSSNRASTDTQYF. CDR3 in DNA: TGTGCCAGCAGCTCAAACAGGGCTAGCACAGATACGCAGTATTTT.

The CDR3 protein is CASSATSGSSEQFF. The CDR3 DNA reads as TGTGCCAGCAGCGCAACTAGCGGGAGTAGTGAGCAGTTCTTC. V and J are TRBV11-3 and TRBJ2-1; 11 nucleotides line up with TRBD2. V trimming: 5 bases; J trimming: 9 bases; junction bases outside the gene matches: 6. The CDR3 sequence is 14 residues long. Per germline, CDR1 SGHNT and CDR2 YENEEA.

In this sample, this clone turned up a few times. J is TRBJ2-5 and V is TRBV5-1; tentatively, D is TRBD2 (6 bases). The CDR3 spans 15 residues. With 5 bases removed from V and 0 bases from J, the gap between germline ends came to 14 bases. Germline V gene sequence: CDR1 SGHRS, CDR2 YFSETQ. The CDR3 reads CASSAGSGYQETQYF. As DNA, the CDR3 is TGCGCCAGCAGTGCCGGGAGCGGGTACCAAGAGACCCAGTACTTC.

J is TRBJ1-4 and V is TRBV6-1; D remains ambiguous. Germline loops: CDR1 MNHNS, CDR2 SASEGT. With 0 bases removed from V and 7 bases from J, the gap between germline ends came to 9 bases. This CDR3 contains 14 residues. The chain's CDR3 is CASSEAGYREKLFF. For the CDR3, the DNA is TGTGCCAGCAGTGAAGCGGGCTATCGTGAAAAACTGTTTTTT.

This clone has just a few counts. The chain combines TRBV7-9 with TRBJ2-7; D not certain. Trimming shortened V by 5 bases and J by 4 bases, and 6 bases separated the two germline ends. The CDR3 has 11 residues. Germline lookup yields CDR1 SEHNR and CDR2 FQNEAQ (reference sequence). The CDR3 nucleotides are TGTGCCAGCAGCCCCCTGTACGAGCAGTACTTC. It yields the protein CASSPLYEQYF.

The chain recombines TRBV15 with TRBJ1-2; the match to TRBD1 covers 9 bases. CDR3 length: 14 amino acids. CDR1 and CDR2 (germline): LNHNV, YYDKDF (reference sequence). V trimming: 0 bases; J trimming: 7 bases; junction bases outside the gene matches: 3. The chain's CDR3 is CATSRDTGGFGYTF. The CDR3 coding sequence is TGTGCCACCAGCAGAGACACAGGGGGCTTTGGCTACACCTTC.

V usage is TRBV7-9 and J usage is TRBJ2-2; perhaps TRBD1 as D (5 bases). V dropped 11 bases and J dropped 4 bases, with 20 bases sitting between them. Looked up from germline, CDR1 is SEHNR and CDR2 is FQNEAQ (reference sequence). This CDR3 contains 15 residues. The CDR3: CAVERRQGGTGELFF. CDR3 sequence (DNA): TGTGCCGTCGAACGCCGGCAGGGCGGCACCGGGGAGCTGTTTTTT.

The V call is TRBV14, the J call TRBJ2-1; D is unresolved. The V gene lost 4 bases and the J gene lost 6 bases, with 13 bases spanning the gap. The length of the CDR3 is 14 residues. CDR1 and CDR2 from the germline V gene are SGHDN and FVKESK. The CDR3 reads CASSPLLPPNEQFF. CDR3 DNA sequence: TGTGCCAGCAGCCCCCTATTACCCCCCAATGAGCAGTTCTTC.

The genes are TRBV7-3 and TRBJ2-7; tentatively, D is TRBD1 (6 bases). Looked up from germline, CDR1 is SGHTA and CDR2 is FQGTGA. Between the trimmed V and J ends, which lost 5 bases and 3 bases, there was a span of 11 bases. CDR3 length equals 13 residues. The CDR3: CASSLSRGYEQYF. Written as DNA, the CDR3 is TGTGCCAGCAGCCTCAGCAGGGGCTACGAGCAGTACTTC.

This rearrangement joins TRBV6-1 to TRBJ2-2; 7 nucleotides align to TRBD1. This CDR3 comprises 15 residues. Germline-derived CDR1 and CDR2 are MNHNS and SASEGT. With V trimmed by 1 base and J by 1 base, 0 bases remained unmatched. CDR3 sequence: CASSEGTGNTGELFF. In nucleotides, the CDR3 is TGTGCCAGCAGTGAAGGGACAGGGAACACCGGGGAGCTGTTTTTT.

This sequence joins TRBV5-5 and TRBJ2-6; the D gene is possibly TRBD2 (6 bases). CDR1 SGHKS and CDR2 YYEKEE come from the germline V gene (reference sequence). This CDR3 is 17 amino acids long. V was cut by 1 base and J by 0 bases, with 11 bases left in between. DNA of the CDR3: TGTGCCAGCAGCTTGTCGGAGGGCGTCTCTGGGGCCAACGTCCTGACTTTC. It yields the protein CASSLSEGVSGANVLTF.